This T cell receptor beta chain was sequenced during a study of cytomegalovirus exposure and HLA in healthy donors. Study observations and caveats: Likely technical artifact: a cluster of highly shared sequence variants. Cytomegalovirus status was reportedly diagnosed by the classifier with high sensitivity and specificity.

Trimming pared 8 bases from V and 0 bases from J, leaving 8 bases between. Germline V gene sequence: CDR1 MNHEY, CDR2 SVGAGI. CDR3 length equals 13 residues. PCR amplification relied on 60 Vbeta primers (plus 13 Jbeta primers). Repertoires were generated with immunoSEQ multiplex PCR, while TCRdb's copy carries only in-frame clones and drops some. The sample has under 130,000 clones, 75% seen once. A few counts support this clone. What it recognizes is unknown. The TCR was taken from a man between 40 and 49 years old in good health and CMV-seronegative. Sequencing used PBMCs. The chain has TRBV6-5 and TRBJ2-1; D might be TRBD2 (6 bases). The chain's CDR3 is CASGGSSYNEQFF. Written as DNA, the CDR3 is TGTGCCAGCGGGGGGAGCTCCTACAATGAGCAGTTCTTC.